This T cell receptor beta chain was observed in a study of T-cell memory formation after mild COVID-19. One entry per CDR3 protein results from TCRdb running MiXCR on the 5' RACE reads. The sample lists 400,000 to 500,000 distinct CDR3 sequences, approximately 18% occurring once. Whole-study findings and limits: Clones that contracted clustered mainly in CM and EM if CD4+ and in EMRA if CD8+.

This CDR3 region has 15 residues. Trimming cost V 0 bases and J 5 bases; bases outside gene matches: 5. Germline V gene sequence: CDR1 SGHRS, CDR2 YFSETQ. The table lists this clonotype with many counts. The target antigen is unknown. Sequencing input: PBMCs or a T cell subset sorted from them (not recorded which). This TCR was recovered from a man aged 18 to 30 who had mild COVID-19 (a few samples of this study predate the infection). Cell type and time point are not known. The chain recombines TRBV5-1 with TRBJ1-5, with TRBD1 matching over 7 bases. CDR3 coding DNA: TGCGCCAGCAGCTTGGATGCAGGGGGTTATCAGCCCCAGCATTTT. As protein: CASSLDAGGYQPQHF.